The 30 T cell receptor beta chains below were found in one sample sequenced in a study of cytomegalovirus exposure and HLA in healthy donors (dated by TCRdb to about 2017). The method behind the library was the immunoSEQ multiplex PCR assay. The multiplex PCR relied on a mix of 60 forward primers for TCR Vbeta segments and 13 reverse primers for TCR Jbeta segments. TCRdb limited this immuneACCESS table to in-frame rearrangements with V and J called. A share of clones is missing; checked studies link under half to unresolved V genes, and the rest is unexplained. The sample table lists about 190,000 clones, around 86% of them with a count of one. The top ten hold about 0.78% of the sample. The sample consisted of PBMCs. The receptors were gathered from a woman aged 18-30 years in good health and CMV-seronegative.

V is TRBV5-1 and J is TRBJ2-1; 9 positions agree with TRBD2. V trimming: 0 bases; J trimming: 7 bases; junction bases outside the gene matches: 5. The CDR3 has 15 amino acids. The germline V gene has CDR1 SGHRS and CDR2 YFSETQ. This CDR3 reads CASSLGSGSFNEQFF. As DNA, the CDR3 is TGCGCCAGCAGCTTGGGTAGCGGGAGTTTTAATGAGCAGTTCTTC.

This CDR3 is CASSQESLQGRNEKLFF. CDR3 nucleotide sequence: TGCGCCAGCAGCCAAGAATCCCTACAGGGGCGTAATGAAAAACTGTTTTTT. This sequence joins TRBV4-1 and TRBJ1-4, with 7 nucleotides matching TRBD1. This CDR3 comprises 17 residues. Germline V CDR1 and CDR2: MGHRA, YSYEKL. Losses at the gene ends were 0 bases for V and 4 bases for J; bases not matched to a gene: 8.

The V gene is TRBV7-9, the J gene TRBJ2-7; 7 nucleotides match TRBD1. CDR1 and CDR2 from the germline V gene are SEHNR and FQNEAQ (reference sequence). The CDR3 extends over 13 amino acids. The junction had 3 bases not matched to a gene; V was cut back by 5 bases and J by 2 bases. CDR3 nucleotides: TGTGCCAGCAGCCCGGGACAGCCCTACGAGCAGTACTTC. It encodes CASSPGQPYEQYF.

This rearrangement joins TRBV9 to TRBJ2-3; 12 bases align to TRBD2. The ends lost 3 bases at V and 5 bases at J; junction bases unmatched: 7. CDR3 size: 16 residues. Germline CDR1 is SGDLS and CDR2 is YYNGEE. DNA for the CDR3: TGTGCCAGCAGCGCCCTAGCGGGGGGGCCGGAAGATACGCAGTATTTT. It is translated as CASSALAGGPEDTQYF. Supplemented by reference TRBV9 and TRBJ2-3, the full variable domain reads DSGVTQTPKHLITATGQRVTLRCSPRSGDLSVYWYQQSLDQGLQFLIQYYNGEERAKGNILERFSAQQFPDLHSELNLSSLELGDSALYFCASSALAGGPEDTQYFGPGTRLTVL.

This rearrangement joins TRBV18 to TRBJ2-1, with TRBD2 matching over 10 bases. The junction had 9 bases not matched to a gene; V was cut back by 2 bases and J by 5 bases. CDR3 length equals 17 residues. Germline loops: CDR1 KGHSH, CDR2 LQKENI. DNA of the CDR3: TGTGCCAGCTCACCATGGCTAGCGGGGGCTTCAGACAATGAGCAGTTCTTC. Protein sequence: CASSPWLAGASDNEQFF.

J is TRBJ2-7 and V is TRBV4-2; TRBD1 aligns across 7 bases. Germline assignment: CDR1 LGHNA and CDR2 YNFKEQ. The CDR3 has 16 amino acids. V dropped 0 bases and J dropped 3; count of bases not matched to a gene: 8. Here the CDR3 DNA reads TGTGCCAGCAGCCAAGATGGGGGACAGTCAAACTACGAGCAGTACTTC. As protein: CASSQDGGQSNYEQYF.

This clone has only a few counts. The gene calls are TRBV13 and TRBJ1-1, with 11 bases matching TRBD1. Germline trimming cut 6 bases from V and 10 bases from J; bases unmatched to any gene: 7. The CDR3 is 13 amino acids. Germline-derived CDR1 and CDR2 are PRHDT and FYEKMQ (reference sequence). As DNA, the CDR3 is TGTGCCAGCAGTTGGACAGGGGGCGCGGGAGCTTTCTTT. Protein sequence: CASSWTGGAGAFF.

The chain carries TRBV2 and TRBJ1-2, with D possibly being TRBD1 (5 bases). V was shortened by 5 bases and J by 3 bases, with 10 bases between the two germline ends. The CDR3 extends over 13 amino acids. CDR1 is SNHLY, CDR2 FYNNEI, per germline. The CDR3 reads CASSSGLDYGYTF. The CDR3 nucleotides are TGTGCCAGCAGTTCAGGGTTGGACTATGGCTACACCTTC.

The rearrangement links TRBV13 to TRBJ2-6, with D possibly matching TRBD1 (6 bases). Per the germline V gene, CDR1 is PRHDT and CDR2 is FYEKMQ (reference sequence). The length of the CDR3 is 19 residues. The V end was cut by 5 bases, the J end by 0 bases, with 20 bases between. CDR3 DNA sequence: TGTGCCAGCAGCCGCCGAACCGGGACAACTGACTCTGGGGCCAACGTCCTGACTTTC. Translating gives CASSRRTGTTDSGANVLTF.

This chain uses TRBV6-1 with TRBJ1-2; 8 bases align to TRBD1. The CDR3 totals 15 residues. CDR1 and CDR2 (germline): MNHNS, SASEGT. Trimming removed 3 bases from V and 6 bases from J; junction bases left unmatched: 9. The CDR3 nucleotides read TGTGCCAGCAGTGACCAGGGGGCGCAATTACATGGCTACACCTTC. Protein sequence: CASSDQGAQLHGYTF.

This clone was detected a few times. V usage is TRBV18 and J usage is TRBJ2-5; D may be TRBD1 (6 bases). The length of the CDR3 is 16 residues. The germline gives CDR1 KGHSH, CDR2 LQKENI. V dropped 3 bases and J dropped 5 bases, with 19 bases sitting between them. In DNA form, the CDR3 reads TGTGCCAGCTCACCCTTTGAGACAGGCTCGGGGGAGACCCAGTACTTC. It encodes CASSPFETGSGETQYF.

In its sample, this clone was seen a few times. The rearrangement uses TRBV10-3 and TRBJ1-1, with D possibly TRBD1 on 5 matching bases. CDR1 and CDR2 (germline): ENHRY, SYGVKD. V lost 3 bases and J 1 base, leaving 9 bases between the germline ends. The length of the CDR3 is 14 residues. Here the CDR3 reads CAISEGQGNTEAFF. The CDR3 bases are TGTGCCATCAGTGAAGGGCAGGGGAACACTGAAGCTTTCTTT.

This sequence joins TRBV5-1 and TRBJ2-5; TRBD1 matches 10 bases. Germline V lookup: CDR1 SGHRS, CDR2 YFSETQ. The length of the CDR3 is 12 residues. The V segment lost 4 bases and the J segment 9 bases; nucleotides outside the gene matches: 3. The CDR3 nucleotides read TGCGCCAGCAGCCCCGACAGGGGGCCCCAGTACTTC. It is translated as CASSPDRGPQYF.

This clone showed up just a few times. CDR3 nucleotide sequence: TGTGCCAGCAGCATGGGACAGGGCCTCCAAGAGACCCAGTACTTC. Translated, it gives CASSMGQGLQETQYF. J is TRBJ2-5 and V is TRBV28; the match to TRBD1 covers 9 bases. Germline V gene sequence: CDR1 MDHEN, CDR2 SYDVKM. The CDR3 covers 15 residues. The J segment lost 1 base and the V segment lost 6 bases, leaving 6 bases of the junction unmatched.

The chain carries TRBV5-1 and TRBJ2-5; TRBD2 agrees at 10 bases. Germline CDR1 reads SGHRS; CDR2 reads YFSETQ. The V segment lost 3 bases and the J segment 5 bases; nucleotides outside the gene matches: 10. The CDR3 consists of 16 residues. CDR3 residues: CASSSGPLAGEETQYF. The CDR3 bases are TGCGCCAGCAGCTCCGGACCCCTAGCGGGAGAGGAGACCCAGTACTTC.

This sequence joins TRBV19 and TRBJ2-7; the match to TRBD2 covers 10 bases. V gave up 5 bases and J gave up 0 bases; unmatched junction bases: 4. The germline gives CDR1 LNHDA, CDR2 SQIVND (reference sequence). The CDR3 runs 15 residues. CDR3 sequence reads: CASSERGGHSYEQYF. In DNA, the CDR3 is TGTGCCAGTAGTGAGCGGGGGGGCCACTCCTACGAGCAGTACTTC.

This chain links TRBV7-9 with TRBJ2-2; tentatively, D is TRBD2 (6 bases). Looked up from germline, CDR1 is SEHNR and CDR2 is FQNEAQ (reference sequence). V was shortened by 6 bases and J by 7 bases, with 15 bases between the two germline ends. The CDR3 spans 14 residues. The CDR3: CASSPSAGSGELFF. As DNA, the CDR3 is TGTGCCAGCAGTCCGAGTGCGGGGAGCGGGGAGCTGTTTTTT. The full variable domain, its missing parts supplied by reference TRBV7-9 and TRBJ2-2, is DTGVSQNPRHKITKRGQNVTFRCDPISEHNRLYWYRQTLGQGPEFLTYFQNEAQLEKSRLLSDRFSAERPKGSFSTLEIQRTEQGDSAMYLCASSPSAGSGELFFGEGSRLTVL.

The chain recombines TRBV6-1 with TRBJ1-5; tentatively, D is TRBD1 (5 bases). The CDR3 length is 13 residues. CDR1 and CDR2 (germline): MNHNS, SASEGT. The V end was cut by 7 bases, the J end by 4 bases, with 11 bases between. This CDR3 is CASTGTQNQPQHF. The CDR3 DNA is TGTGCCAGCACTGGGACTCAGAATCAGCCCCAGCATTTT.

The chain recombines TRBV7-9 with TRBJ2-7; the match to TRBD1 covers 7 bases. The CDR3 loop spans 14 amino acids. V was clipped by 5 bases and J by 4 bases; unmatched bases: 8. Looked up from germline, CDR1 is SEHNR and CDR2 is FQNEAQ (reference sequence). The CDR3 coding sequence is TGTGCCAGCAGCCTACGACAGGGTGGGTACGAGCAGTACTTC. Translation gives CASSLRQGGYEQYF.

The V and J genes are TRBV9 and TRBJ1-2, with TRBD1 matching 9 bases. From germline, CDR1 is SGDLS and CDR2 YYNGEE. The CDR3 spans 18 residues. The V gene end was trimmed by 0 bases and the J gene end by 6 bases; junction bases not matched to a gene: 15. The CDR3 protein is CASSVVSLIQGARNGYTF. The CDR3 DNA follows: TGTGCCAGCAGCGTAGTGTCGCTGATACAGGGGGCGCGGAATGGCTACACCTTC.

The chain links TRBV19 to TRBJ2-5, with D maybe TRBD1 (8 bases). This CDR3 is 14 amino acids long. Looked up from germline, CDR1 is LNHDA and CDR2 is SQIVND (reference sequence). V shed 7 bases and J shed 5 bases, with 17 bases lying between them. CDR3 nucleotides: TGTGCCAGTAAACCTGACAGGGGAGGGGAGACCCAGTACTTC. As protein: CASKPDRGGETQYF. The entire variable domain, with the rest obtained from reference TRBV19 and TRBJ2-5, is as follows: DGGITQSPKYLFRKEGQNVTLSCEQNLNHDAMYWYRQDPGQGLRLIYYSQIVNDFQKGDIAEGYSVSREKKESFPLTVTSAQKNPTAFYLCASKPDRGGETQYFGPGTRLLVL.

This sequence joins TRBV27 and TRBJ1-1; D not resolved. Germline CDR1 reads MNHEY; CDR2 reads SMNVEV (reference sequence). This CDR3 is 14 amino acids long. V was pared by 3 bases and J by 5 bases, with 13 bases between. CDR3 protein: CASSFLGPGTEAFF. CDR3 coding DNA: TGTGCCAGCAGTTTCCTTGGACCGGGGACTGAAGCTTTCTTT.

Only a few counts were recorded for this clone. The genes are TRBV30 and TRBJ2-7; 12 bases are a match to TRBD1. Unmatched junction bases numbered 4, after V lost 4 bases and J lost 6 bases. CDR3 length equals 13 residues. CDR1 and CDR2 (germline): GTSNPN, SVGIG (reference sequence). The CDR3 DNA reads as TGTGCCTGGAAGGGGACAGGGGGCCGCGAGCAGTACTTC. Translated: CAWKGTGGREQYF.

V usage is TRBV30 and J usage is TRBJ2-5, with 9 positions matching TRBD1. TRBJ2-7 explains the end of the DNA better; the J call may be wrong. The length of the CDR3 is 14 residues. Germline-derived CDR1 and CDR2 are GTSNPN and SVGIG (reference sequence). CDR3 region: CAWSTGQGKLEQYF. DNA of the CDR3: TGTGCCTGGAGTACCGGACAGGGGAAGCTCGAGCAGTACTTC.

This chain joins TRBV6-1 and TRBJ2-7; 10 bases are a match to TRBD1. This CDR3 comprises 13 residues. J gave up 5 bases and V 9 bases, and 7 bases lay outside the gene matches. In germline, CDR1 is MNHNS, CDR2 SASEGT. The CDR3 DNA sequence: TGTGCCAGTGTCAGACAGGGGGCAGACGAGCAGTACTTC. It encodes CASVRQGADEQYF.

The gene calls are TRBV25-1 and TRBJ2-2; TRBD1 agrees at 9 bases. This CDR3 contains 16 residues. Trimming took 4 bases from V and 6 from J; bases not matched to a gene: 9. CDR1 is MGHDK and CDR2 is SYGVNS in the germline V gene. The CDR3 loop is CASSARDRVYPGELFF. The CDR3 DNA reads TGTGCCAGCAGTGCCAGGGACAGGGTTTATCCCGGGGAGCTGTTTTTT.

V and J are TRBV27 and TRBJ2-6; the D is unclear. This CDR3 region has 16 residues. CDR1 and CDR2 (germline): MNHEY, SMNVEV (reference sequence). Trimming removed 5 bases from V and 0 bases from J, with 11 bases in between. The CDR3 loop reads CASSHISFSGANVLTF. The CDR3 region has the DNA TGTGCCAGCAGTCACATCAGTTTCTCTGGGGCCAACGTCCTGACTTTC.

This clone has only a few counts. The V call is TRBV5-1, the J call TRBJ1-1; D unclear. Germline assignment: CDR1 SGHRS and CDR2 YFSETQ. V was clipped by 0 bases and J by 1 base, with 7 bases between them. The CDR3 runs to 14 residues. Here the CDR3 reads CASSLAPTNTEAFF. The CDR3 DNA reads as TGCGCCAGCAGCTTGGCCCCTACGAACACTGAAGCTTTCTTT.

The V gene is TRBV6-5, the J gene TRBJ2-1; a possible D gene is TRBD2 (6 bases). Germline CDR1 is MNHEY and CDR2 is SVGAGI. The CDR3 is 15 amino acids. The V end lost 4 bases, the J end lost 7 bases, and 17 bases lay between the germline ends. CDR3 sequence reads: CASSSPWGDLNEQFF. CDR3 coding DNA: TGTGCCAGCAGTTCCCCATGGGGGGACTTGAATGAGCAGTTCTTC.

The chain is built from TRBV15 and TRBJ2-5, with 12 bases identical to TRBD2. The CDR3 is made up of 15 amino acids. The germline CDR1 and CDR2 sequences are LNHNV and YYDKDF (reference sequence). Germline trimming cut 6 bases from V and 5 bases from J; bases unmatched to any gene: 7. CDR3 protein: CATRKWTSGEETQYF. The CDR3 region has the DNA TGTGCCACCAGAAAGTGGACTAGCGGGGAGGAGACCCAGTACTTC.